The present TCR beta chain was sequenced within a study of cytomegalovirus exposure and HLA in healthy donors. Sequencing used immunoSEQ multiplex PCR; TCRdb keeps in-frame clones, though not all of them. The data show some 90,000 clones, more than 75% seen once. Points on this clone: Its antigen is unidentified.

Broader study findings: The study listed some 160 cytomegalovirus-associated TCR beta chains. Reported results showed that the classifier diagnosed cytomegalovirus status with high specificity and sensitivity.

Germline-derived CDR1 and CDR2 are MNHNS and SASEGT. CDR3 length equals 16 residues. J gave up 4 bases and V 3 bases, and 6 bases lay outside the gene matches. The validation cohort, a group of under 150 subjects, included the donors and was separate from the approximately 650-subject first cohort. The chain joins TRBV6-1 to TRBJ2-1; TRBD2 matches 10 bases. The sample taken for sequencing was PBMCs. The TCR comes from a man younger than 30 in good health and CMV-seropositive. CDR3 region: CASSDTTGLAYNEQFF. Written as DNA, the CDR3 is TGTGCCAGCAGTGATACCACGGGACTAGCGTACAATGAGCAGTTCTTC.